One sample yielded the 18 T cell receptor beta chains listed below, sequenced in a study of blood T cells in healthy people across ages. A J-beta primer mix and a sample-barcoded 5' primer were used in a second PCR of roughly 6 to 11 cycles. TCRdb re-derived calls from the 5' RACE reads in MiXCR, one entry per CDR3 protein. The data contain approximately 850,000 distinct CDR3 sequences, roughly 64% of them singletons. What was sequenced was blood. The receptors come from a man in his thirties or forties in good health.

There are many counts of this clonotype. This chain joins TRBV7-2 and TRBJ2-5, with D possibly being TRBD1 or TRBD2 (5 bases each). Between the trimmed V and J ends, which lost 5 bases and 3 bases, there was a span of 13 bases. This CDR3 is built from 14 residues. Germline lookup yields CDR1 SGHTA and CDR2 FQGNSA. CDR3 amino acids: CASSRREGKETQYF. The CDR3 DNA follows: TGTGCCAGCAGCCGCCGAGAGGGGAAAGAGACCCAGTACTTC.

The V gene is TRBV6-6, the J gene TRBJ1-2, with 7 bases aligning to TRBD1. The V gene end was trimmed by 5 bases and the J gene end by 3 bases; junction bases not matched to a gene: 3. The CDR3 loop spans 13 amino acids. Germline V gives CDR1 MNHNY, CDR2 SVGAGI (reference sequence). The CDR3 DNA reads TGTGCCAGCAGTCGAGGACAGGACTATGGCTACACCTTC. Its protein product is CASSRGQDYGYTF.

The rearrangement joins TRBV13 to TRBJ2-5; 7 nucleotides match TRBD1. V trimming: 5 bases; J trimming: 3 bases; junction bases outside the gene matches: 6. From germline, CDR1 is PRHDT and CDR2 FYEKMQ (reference sequence). The CDR3 is 14 residues long. The chain's CDR3 is CASSLPGQKETQYF. For the CDR3, the DNA is TGTGCCAGCAGCCTACCGGGACAGAAAGAGACCCAGTACTTC.

The gene calls are TRBV20-1 and TRBJ2-5; 10 bases agree with TRBD2. Per the germline V gene, CDR1 is DFQATT and CDR2 is SNEGSKA (reference sequence). This CDR3 has 14 amino acids. V lost 3 bases, J lost 5 bases, and 6 bases stayed unmatched. CDR3 sequence (DNA): TGCAGTGCTAGGCCTAGCGGGAGTCGGGAGACCCAGTACTTC. Protein sequence: CSARPSGSRETQYF.

DNA for the CDR3: TGTGCCAGCAGTTTAATGGGACAGGGCAATTCACCCCTCCACTTT. Its protein is CASSLMGQGNSPLHF. The chain joins TRBV6-6 to TRBJ1-6, with 9 nucleotides matching TRBD1. The germline V gene encodes CDR1 MNHNY and CDR2 SVGAGI (reference sequence). The CDR3 consists of 15 residues. Unmatched junction bases numbered 5, after V lost 4 bases and J lost 7 bases.

This clonotype was seen at least ten times. This sequence joins TRBV19 and TRBJ2-1; tentative D call: TRBD2 (5 bases). The CDR3 covers 16 residues. Trimming took off 3 bases at V and 0 bases at J, with 12 bases between the two ends. CDR1 is LNHDA, CDR2 SQIVND, per germline (reference sequence). The chain's CDR3 is CASSIAGSSSYNEQFF. CDR3 sequence (DNA): TGTGCCAGTAGTATTGCGGGCTCAAGCTCCTACAATGAGCAGTTCTTC. Looking up the rest from reference TRBV19 and TRBJ2-1 gives the full variable domain: DGGITQSPKYLFRKEGQNVTLSCEQNLNHDAMYWYRQDPGQGLRLIYYSQIVNDFQKGDIAEGYSVSREKKESFPLTVTSAQKNPTAFYLCASSIAGSSSYNEQFFGPGTRLTVL.

With respect to this clonotype: An end of the junction differs from the germline gene, which may be a read error. The chain recombines TRBV29-1 with TRBJ2-7, with unresolved D. This CDR3 has 12 residues. CDR1 is SQVTM and CDR2 is ANQGSEA in the germline V gene. The CDR3 region is CSVEREPYKQYF. The CDR3 DNA reads TGCAGCGTTGAAAGGGAACCCTACAAGCAGTACTTC.

The chain links TRBV12-3 or TRBV12-4 to TRBJ1-5; D not certain. The ends were cut back, 3 bases at V and 1 base at J, with 7 bases in the middle. CDR3 length: 14 amino acids. Written as DNA, the CDR3 is TGTGCCAGCAGTTTTTCGGGCAGCAATCAGCCCCAGCATTTT. This translates into CASSFSGSNQPQHF.

V is TRBV29-1 and J is TRBJ2-2; TRBD2 matches at 10 bases. The CDR3 runs 16 residues. Germline-derived CDR1 and CDR2 are SQVTM and ANQGSEA. J lost 4 bases, V lost 4 bases, and 9 bases had no gene match. CDR3 DNA: TGCAGCGTTGTTCGAGCGGGGGGGCCGGCCACCGGGGAGCTGTTTTTT. Amino acids: CSVVRAGGPATGELFF.

This clonotype was found a few times. V usage is TRBV7-2 and J usage is TRBJ2-1; 9 positions agree with TRBD2. J lost 9 bases, V lost 5 bases, and 11 bases had no gene match. Germline lookup yields CDR1 SGHTA and CDR2 FQGNSA. The CDR3 has 15 amino acids. The CDR3 sequence is CASSLLSGGNGEQFF. The DNA of the CDR3 is TGTGCCAGCAGCCTTCTGAGCGGGGGGAATGGTGAGCAGTTCTTC.

The CDR3 spells CASSPEGHEQFF. The CDR3, as DNA: TGTGCCAGCTCACCGGAAGGTCATGAGCAGTTCTTC. The chain couples TRBV18 to TRBJ2-1; D is unresolved. The V and J ends lost 3 bases and 8 bases respectively, with 8 bases between them. Germline CDR1 reads KGHSH; CDR2 reads LQKENI. The CDR3 sequence is 12 residues long.

The rearrangement links TRBV7-2 to TRBJ1-1; maybe TRBD1 (6 bases). The CDR3 length is 15 residues. V lost 0 bases to trimming and J lost 2 bases, with 10 bases between them. Germline V gene sequence: CDR1 SGHTA, CDR2 FQGNSA. CDR3 residues: CASSLAAGENTEAFF. The CDR3, as DNA: TGTGCCAGCAGCTTAGCGGCAGGGGAAAACACTGAAGCTTTCTTT. Using reference TRBV7-2 and TRBJ1-1 for the parts outside the CDR3, the full variable domain is GAGVSQSPSNKVTEKGKDVELRCDPISGHTALYWYRQSLGQGLEFLIYFQGNSAPDKSGLPSDRFSAERTGGSVSTLTIQRTQQEDSAVYLCASSLAAGENTEAFFGQGTRLTVV.

J is TRBJ2-7 and V is TRBV20-1; 11 nucleotides line up with TRBD2. This CDR3 is built from 18 residues. The germline CDR1 and CDR2 sequences are DFQATT and SNEGSKA (reference sequence). V lost 6 bases, J lost 0 bases, and 16 bases stayed unmatched. The CDR3 DNA reads as TGCAGTGCCCCCCCGGTTGGTAGCGGGAGGGATCACTCCTACGAGCAGTACTTC. It translates to CSAPPVGSGRDHSYEQYF.

This clonotype was picked up a small number of times. The J gene is TRBJ2-7, the V gene TRBV27; tentative D call: TRBD2 (6 bases). CDR1 MNHEY and CDR2 SMNVEV come from the germline V gene (reference sequence). With 0 bases removed from V and 3 bases from J, the gap between germline ends came to 9 bases. This CDR3 region has 14 residues. CDR3 loop: CASSLSGLGYEQYF. The CDR3 DNA reads as TGTGCCAGCAGTTTATCGGGACTCGGCTACGAGCAGTACTTC.

The genes are TRBV20-1 and TRBJ2-1; perhaps TRBD1 as D (6 bases). This CDR3 is 16 amino acids long. In germline, CDR1 is DFQATT, CDR2 SNEGSKA (reference sequence). Between the trimmed V and J ends, which lost 4 bases and 1 base, there was a span of 17 bases. DNA of the CDR3: TGCAGTGCTACAGGGGCCCACACTGCTTCCTACAATGAGCAGTTCTTC. Translating gives CSATGAHTASYNEQFF.

This chain links TRBV7-2 with TRBJ2-7, with 7 positions matching TRBD2. Per the germline V gene, CDR1 is SGHTA and CDR2 is FQGNSA. J was trimmed by 0 bases and V by 8 bases; bases with no gene match: 4. The CDR3 runs 13 residues. CDR3 nucleotides: TGTGCCAGCGGGCGGGAGCTCTCCTACGAGCAGTACTTC. It specifies CASGRELSYEQYF.

The gene calls are TRBV28 and TRBJ1-1; D gene unclear. Trimming pared 1 base from V and 2 bases from J, leaving 14 bases between. Germline V gene data show CDR1 as MDHEN and CDR2 as SYDVKM. The CDR3 length is 16 residues. CDR3 protein: CASSLSAGTTNTEAFF. CDR3 sequence (DNA): TGTGCCAGCAGTTTATCGGCGGGCACAACAAACACTGAAGCTTTCTTT. Based on the CDR3 plus reference TRBV28 and TRBJ1-1, the full variable domain is DVKVTQSSRYLVKRTGEKVFLECVQDMDHENMFWYRQDPGLGLRLIYFSYDVKMKEKGDIPEGYSVSREKKERFSLILESASTNQTSMYLCASSLSAGTTNTEAFFGQGTRLTVV.

The J gene is TRBJ2-7, the V gene TRBV3-1; a weak D match, TRBD1 (6 bases). The J call may be faulty, since TRBJ2-5 better matches the DNA end. CDR3 length: 14 residues. From germline, CDR1 is LGHDT and CDR2 YNNKEL (reference sequence). In DNA form, the CDR3 reads TGTGCCAGCAGCCAATTGCAGGGGAGAGAGACCCAGTACTTC. It yields the protein CASSQLQGRETQYF.